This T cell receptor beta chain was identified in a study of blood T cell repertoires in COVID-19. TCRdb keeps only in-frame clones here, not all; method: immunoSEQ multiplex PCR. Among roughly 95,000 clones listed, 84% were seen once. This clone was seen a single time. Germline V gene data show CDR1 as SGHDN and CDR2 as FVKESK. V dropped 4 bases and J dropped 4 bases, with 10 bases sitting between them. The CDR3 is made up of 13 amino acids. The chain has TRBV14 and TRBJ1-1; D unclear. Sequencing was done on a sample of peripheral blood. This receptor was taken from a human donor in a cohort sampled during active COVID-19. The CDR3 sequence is CASSLLPGTEAFF. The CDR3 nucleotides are TGTGCCAGCAGCCTCTTACCGGGCACTGAAGCTTTCTTT.